This T cell receptor (beta chain) stems from a study of blood T cell repertoires in COVID-19. At the level of the study: The analysed material was cDNA or gDNA that came from T cells, B-cell-depleted T cells, or PBMCs.

Clones were sequenced by immunoSEQ multiplex PCR, and TCRdb holds only the in-frame ones, with some missing. Of about 240,000 clones listed, 82% are singletons. This clone has a handful of counts. Germline CDR1 MDHEN, CDR2 SYDVKM. CDR3 length: 15 residues. With 4 bases removed from V and 3 bases from J, the gap between germline ends came to 13 bases. This receptor was taken from a woman aged 60-75 years with active or convalescent COVID-19. The V and J genes are TRBV28 and TRBJ1-3; TRBD1 might be the D (5 bases). Sequencing input: peripheral blood. This CDR3 reads CASSYPTVHGNTIYF. DNA of the CDR3: TGTGCCAGCAGTTATCCGACAGTTCATGGAAACACCATATATTTT. Full variable domain (remainder filled in from reference TRBV28 and TRBJ1-3): DVKVTQSSRYLVKRTGEKVFLECVQDMDHENMFWYRQDPGLGLRLIYFSYDVKMKEKGDIPEGYSVSREKKERFSLILESASTNQTSMYLCASSYPTVHGNTIYFGEGSWLTVV.